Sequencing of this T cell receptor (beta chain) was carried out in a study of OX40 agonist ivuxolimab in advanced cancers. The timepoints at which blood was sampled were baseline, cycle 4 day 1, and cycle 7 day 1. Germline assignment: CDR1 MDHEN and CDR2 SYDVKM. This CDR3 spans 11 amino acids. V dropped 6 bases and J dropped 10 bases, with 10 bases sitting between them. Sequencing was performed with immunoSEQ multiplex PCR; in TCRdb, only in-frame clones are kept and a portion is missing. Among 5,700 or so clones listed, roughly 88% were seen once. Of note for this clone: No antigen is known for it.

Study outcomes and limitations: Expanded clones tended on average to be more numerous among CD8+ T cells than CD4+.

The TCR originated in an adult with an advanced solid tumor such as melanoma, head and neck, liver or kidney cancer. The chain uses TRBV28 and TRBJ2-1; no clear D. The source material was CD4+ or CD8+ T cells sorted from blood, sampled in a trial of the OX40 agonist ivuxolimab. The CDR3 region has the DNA TGTGCCAGCAGGGAGCTTGGAGAGCAGTTCTTC. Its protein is CASRELGEQFF.